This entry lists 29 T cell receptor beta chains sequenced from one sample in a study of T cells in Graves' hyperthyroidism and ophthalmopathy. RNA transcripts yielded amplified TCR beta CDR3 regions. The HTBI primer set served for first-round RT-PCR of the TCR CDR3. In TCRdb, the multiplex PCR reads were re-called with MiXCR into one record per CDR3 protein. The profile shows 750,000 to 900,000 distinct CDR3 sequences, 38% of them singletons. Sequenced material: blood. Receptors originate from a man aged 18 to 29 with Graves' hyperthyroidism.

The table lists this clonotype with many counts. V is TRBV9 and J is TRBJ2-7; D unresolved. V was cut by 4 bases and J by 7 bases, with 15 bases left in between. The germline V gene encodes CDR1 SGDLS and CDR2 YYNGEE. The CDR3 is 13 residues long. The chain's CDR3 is CASSTDTFGEQYF. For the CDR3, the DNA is TGTGCCAGCAGCACCGACACCTTTGGAGAGCAGTACTTC.

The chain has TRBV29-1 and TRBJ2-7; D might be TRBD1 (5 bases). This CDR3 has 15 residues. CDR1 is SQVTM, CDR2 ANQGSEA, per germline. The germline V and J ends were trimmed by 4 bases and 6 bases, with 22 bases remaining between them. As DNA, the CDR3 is TGCAGCGTTGTTATTCCCCACCGACAGCAAGGCGAGCAGTACTTC. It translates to CSVVIPHRQQGEQYF.

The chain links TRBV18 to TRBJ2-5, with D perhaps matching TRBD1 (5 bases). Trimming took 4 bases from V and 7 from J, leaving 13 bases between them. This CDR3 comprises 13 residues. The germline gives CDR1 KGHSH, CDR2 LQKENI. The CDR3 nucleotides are TGTGCCAGCTCACTCTCAGGGATCGGGACCCAGTACTTC. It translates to CASSLSGIGTQYF.

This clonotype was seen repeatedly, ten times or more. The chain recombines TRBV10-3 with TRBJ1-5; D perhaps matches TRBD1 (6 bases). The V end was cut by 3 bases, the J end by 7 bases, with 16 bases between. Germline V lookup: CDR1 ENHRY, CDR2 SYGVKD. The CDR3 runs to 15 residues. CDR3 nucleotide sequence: TGTGCCATCAGTGAAATAGAGGGGGGCGGCCAGCCCCAGCATTTT. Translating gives CAISEIEGGGQPQHF.

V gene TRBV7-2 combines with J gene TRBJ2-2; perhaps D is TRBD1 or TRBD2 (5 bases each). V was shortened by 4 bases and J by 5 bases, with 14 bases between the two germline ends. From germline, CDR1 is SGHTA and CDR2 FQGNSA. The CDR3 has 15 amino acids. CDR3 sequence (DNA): TGTGCCAGCAGCTCCTACGGGGCGATAACCGGGGAGCTGTTTTTT. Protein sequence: CASSSYGAITGELFF.

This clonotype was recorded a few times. The CDR3 is CASSYSGLVNTEAFF. As DNA, the CDR3 is TGTGCCAGCAGTTACTCTGGGTTGGTGAACACTGAAGCTTTCTTT. The J gene is TRBJ1-1, the V gene TRBV6-1, with D uncertain. This CDR3 comprises 15 residues. Germline V gene sequence: CDR1 MNHNS, CDR2 SASEGT. V dropped 5 bases and J dropped 0 bases, with 13 bases sitting between them.

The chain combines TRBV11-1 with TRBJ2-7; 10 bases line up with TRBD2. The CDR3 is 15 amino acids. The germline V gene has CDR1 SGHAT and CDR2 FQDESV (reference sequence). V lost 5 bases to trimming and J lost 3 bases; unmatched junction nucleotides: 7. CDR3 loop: CASSPSQRGGYEQYF. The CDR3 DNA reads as TGTGCCAGCAGCCCCTCCCAGCGGGGGGGCTACGAGCAGTACTTC.

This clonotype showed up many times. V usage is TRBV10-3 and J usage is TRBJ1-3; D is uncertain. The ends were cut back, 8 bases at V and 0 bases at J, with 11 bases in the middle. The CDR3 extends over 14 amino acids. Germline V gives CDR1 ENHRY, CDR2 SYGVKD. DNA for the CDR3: TGTGCCATCTCTACTGGTTACTCTGGAAACACCATATATTTT. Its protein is CAISTGYSGNTIYF.

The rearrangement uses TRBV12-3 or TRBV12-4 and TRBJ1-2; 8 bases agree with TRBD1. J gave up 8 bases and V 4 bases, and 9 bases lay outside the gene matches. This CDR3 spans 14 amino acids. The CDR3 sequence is CASSSWTGNGGYTF. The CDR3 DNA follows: TGTGCCAGCAGTTCTTGGACAGGGAATGGAGGCTACACCTTC.

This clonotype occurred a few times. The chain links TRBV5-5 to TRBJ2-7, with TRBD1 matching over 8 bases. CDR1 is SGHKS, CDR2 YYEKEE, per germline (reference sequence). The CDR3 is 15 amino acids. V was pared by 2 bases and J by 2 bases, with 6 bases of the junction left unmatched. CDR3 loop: CASSLDRGLPYEQYF. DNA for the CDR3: TGTGCCAGCAGCTTAGACAGGGGTCTTCCCTACGAGCAGTACTTC.

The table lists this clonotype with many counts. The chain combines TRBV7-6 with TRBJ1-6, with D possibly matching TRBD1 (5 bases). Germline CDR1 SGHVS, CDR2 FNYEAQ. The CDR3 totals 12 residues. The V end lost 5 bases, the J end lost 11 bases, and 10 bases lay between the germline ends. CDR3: CASSPQGPPLHF. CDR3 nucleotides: TGTGCCAGCAGCCCCCAGGGACCACCCCTCCACTTT.

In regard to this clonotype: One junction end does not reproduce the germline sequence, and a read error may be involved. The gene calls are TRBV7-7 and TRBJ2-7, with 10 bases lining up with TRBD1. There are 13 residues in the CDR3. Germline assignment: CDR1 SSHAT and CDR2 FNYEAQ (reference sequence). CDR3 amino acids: CASSLEDRGEQYF. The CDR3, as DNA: TGTGCTAGCAGCTTAGAGGACAGGGGGGAGCAGTACTTC.

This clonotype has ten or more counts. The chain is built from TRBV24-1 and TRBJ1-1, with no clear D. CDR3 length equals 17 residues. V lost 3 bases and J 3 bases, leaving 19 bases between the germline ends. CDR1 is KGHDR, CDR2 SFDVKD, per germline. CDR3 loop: CATSDVLSDLDDTEAFF. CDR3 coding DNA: TGTGCCACCAGTGATGTTCTTTCCGACCTAGACGACACTGAAGCTTTCTTT.

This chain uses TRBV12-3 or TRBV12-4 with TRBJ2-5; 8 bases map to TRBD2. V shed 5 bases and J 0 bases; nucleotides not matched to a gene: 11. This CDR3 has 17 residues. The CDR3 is CASSPTGGKGYQETQYF. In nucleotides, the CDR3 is TGTGCCAGCAGTCCGACGGGGGGGAAAGGGTACCAAGAGACCCAGTACTTC.

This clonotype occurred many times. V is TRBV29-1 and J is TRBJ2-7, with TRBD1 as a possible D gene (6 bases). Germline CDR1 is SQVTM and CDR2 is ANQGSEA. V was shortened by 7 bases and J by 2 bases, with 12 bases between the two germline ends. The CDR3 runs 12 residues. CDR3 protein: CSARTVTYEQYF. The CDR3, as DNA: TGCAGCGCTCGGACAGTAACCTACGAGCAGTACTTC.

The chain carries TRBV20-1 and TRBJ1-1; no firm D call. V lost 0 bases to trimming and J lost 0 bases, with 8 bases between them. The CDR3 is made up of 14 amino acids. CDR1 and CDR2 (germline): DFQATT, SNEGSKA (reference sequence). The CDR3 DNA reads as TGCAGTGCTAGAGATTCAGGAATGAACACTGAAGCTTTCTTT. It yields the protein CSARDSGMNTEAFF.

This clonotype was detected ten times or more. This CDR3 reads CASSDRVTSPLHF. The CDR3 DNA reads as TGTGCCAGCAGTGACAGGGTTACGTCCCCCCTCCACTTT. The rearrangement uses TRBV2 and TRBJ1-6; possibly TRBD1 for D (5 bases). CDR1 is SNHLY, CDR2 FYNNEI, per germline. V was clipped by 3 bases and J by 13 bases, with 13 bases between them. The CDR3 covers 13 residues.

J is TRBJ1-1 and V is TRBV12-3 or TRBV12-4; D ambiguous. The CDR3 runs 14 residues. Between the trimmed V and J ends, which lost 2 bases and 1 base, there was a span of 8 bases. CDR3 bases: TGTGCCAGCAGTTTAAGAGTGGGGAACACTGAAGCTTTCTTT. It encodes CASSLRVGNTEAFF.

The CDR3 reads CASSTPTEAFF. The CDR3 DNA reads TGTGCCAGTAGTACCCCCACTGAAGCTTTCTTT. The chain uses TRBV19 and TRBJ1-1; D is unresolved. Deletions cut 4 bases from V and 4 bases from J, with 4 bases between. Germline-derived CDR1 and CDR2 are LNHDA and SQIVND (reference sequence). The CDR3 loop spans 11 amino acids.

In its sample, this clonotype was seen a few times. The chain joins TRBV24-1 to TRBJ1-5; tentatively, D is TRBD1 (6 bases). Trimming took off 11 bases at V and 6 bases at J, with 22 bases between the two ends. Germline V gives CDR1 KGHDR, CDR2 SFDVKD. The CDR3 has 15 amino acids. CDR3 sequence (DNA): TGTGCCAGCAGCTTAGTCAGGGGCGCGGGTCAGCCCCAGCATTTT. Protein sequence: CASSLVRGAGQPQHF.

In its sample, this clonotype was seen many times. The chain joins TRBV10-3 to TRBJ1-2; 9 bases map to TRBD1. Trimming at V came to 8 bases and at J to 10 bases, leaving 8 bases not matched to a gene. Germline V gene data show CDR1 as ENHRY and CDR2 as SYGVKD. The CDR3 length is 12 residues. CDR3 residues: CAILDRGETYTF. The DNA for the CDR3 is TGTGCCATCCTAGACAGGGGGGAGACCTACACCTTC.

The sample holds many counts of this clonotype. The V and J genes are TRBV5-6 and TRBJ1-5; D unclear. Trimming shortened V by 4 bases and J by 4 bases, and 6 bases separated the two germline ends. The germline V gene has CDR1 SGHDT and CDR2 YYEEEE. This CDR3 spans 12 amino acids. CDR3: CASSHQNQPQHF. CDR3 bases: TGTGCCAGCAGCCACCAAAATCAGCCCCAGCATTTT.

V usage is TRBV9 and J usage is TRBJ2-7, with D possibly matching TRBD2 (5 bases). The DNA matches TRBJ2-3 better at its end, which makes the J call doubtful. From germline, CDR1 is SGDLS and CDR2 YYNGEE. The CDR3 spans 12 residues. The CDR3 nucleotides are TGTGCCAGCAGCGCAGCGGAGAGTACGCAGTATTTT. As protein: CASSAAESTQYF.

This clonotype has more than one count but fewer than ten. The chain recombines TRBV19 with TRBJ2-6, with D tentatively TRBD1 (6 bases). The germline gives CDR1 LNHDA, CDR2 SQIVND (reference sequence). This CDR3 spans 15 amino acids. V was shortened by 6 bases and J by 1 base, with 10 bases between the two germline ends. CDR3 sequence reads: CASRNTGSGANVLTF. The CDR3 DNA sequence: TGTGCCAGTAGGAATACAGGGTCTGGGGCCAACGTCCTGACTTTC.

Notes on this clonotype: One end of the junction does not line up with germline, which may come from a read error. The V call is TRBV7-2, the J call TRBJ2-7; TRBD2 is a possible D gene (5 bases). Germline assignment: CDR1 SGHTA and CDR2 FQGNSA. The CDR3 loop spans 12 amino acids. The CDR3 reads CASSDRAGELYF. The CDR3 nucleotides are TGTGCCAGCAGCGACCGGGCCGGGGAGCTGTACTTC.

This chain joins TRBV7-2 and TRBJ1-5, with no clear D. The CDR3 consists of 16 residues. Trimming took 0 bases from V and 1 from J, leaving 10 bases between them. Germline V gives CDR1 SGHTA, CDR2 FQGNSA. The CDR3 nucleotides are TGTGCCAGCAGCTTAGCCGGAAATACCAGCAATCAGCCCCAGCATTTT. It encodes CASSLAGNTSNQPQHF.

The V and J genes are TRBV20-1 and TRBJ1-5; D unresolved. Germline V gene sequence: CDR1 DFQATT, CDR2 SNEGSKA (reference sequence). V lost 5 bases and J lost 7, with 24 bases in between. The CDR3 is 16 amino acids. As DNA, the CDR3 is TGCAGTGCTGGTACGATACAAATAAAAACCAGGCAGCCCCAGCATTTT. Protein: CSAGTIQIKTRQPQHF.

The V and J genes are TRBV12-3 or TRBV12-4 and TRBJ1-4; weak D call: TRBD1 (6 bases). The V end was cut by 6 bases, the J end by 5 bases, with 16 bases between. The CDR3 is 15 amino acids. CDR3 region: CASSHTDSPNEKLFF. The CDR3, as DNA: TGTGCCAGCAGCCATACGGACAGCCCAAATGAAAAACTGTTTTTT.

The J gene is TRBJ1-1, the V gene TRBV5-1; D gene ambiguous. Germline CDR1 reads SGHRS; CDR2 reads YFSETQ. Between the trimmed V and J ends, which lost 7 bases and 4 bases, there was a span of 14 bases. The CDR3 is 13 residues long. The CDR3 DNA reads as TGCGCCAGCGTTAATGGGAGAGGCACTGAAGCTTTCTTT. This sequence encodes CASVNGRGTEAFF. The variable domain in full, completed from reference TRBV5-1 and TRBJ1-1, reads KAGVTQTPRYLIKTRGQQVTLSCSPISGHRSVSWYQQTPGQGLQFLFEYFSETQRNKGNFPGRFSGRQFSNSRSEMNVSTLELGDSALYLCASVNGRGTEAFFGQGTRLTVV.